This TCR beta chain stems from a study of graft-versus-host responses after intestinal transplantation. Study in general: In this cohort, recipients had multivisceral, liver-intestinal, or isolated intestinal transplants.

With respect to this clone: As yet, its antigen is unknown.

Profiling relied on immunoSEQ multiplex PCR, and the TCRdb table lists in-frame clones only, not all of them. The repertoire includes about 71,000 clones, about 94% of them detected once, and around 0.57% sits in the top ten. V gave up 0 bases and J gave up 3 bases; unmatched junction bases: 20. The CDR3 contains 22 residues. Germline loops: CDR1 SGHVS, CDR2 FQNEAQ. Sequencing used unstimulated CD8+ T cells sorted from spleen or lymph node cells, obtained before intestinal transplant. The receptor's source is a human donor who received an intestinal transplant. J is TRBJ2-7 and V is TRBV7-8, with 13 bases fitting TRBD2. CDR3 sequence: CASSLAPGTSGTPEANIYEQYF. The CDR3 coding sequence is TGTGCCAGCAGCTTAGCCCCCGGGACTAGCGGGACTCCCGAAGCGAATATCTACGAGCAGTACTTC.